These 31 T cell receptor beta chains share one sample of origin, sequenced in a study of blood T cell repertoires in COVID-19. Using immunoSEQ multiplex PCR, the repertoire was profiled, and TCRdb retains in-frame clones only, with some absent. Among about 210,000 clones, approximately 80% were seen once, and the ten largest hold around 4.7%. The sample taken for sequencing was PBMCs or T cells enriched from blood (not recorded which). The receptors here all came from a man aged 25-45 years with acute COVID-19.

There are a few counts of this clone. This chain connects TRBV3-1 (or the pseudogene TRBV3-2) to TRBJ1-1; the match to TRBD1 covers 10 bases. The V gene's germline CDR1 is LGHDT and CDR2 YNNKEL (reference sequence). The trim removed 3 bases at V and 3 bases at J, leaving 4 bases unmatched. CDR3 length: 15 residues. DNA of the CDR3: TGTGCCAGCAGCCATGGGGACAGGGGCCACACTGAAGCTTTCTTT. Its translation is CASSHGDRGHTEAFF.

This clone was seen just once. The chain combines TRBV5-1 with TRBJ2-3; 11 bases align to TRBD2. The CDR3 sequence is 19 residues long. Germline-derived CDR1 and CDR2 are SGHRS and YFSETQ. Trimming at V came to 3 bases and at J to 0 bases, leaving 12 bases not matched to a gene. The CDR3 coding sequence is TGCGCCAGCAGCTGGGACACTAGCGGGGGTGGAACTAGCACAGATACGCAGTATTTT. Amino acid sequence: CASSWDTSGGGTSTDTQYF.

The chain links TRBV3-1 (or the pseudogene TRBV3-2) to TRBJ2-7, with D perhaps TRBD2 (5 bases). CDR3 size: 13 residues. V lost 0 bases and J lost 3, with 6 bases in between. CDR1 is LGHDT, CDR2 YNNKEL, per germline (reference sequence). The CDR3: CASSQDRGYEQYF. The CDR3 DNA reads TGTGCCAGCAGCCAAGATCGGGGCTACGAGCAGTACTTC.

The chain uses TRBV19 and TRBJ1-2; 10 bases fit TRBD1. Germline CDR1 is LNHDA and CDR2 is SQIVND (reference sequence). This CDR3 is 13 amino acids long. V was clipped by 6 bases and J by 4 bases; unmatched bases: 2. CDR3 sequence reads: CASSGTGVYGYTF. DNA of the CDR3: TGTGCCAGTAGCGGGACAGGGGTCTATGGCTACACCTTC.

This chain connects TRBV7-6 to TRBJ2-3; 10 bases agree with TRBD2. This CDR3 spans 15 amino acids. Germline assignment: CDR1 SGHVS and CDR2 FNYEAQ. V trimming: 4 bases; J trimming: 0 bases; junction bases outside the gene matches: 1. The CDR3 reads CASSSLAGSTDTQYF. In nucleotides, the CDR3 is TGTGCCAGCAGCTCACTAGCGGGGAGCACAGATACGCAGTATTTT.

The rearrangement uses TRBV5-1 and TRBJ1-5; TRBD1 matches at 8 bases. V lost 5 bases and J lost 8; bases outside the gene matches: 6. Germline V CDR1 and CDR2: SGHRS, YFSETQ. The CDR3 is 13 amino acids. CDR3 residues: CASSRTGGEPQHF. CDR3 bases: TGCGCCAGCAGTCGCACAGGGGGGGAGCCCCAGCATTTT.

The V and J genes are TRBV6-1 and TRBJ2-1; the match to TRBD2 covers 14 bases. In germline, CDR1 is MNHNS, CDR2 SASEGT. Trimming at V came to 4 bases and at J to 1 base, leaving 3 bases not matched to a gene. This CDR3 is 17 amino acids long. As DNA, the CDR3 is TGTGCCAGCAGTGGACTAGCGGGGGGGCGGTCCTACAATGAGCAGTTCTTC. Translating gives CASSGLAGGRSYNEQFF.

The chain is built from TRBV12-5 and TRBJ2-1, with 9 nucleotides matching TRBD1. In germline, CDR1 is LGHNT, CDR2 FRNRAP. This CDR3 comprises 15 residues. The V and J ends lost 5 bases and 7 bases, in that order; junction bases with no gene match: 9. This CDR3 reads CASGPPGTGSNEQFF. The CDR3 DNA sequence: TGTGCTAGTGGTCCACCGGGGACAGGGTCGAATGAGCAGTTCTTC.

The CDR3 DNA sequence: TGTGCCAGCAGCTTTCTTGGGGGGGGCGCACAAGAGACCCAGTACTTC. Translation gives CASSFLGGGAQETQYF. This chain joins TRBV3-1 (or the pseudogene TRBV3-2) and TRBJ2-5, with D tentatively TRBD2 (7 bases). Trimming removed 5 bases from V and 2 bases from J, with 18 bases in between. Germline values: CDR1 LGHDT, CDR2 YNNKEL (reference sequence). This CDR3 is built from 16 residues.

This chain joins TRBV19 and TRBJ2-5; D is unresolved. CDR3 length equals 13 residues. With 5 bases removed from V and 6 bases from J, the gap between germline ends came to 13 bases. Germline values: CDR1 LNHDA, CDR2 SQIVND (reference sequence). The CDR3 loop reads CASSETGRQTQYF. The DNA for the CDR3 is TGTGCCAGTAGTGAAACGGGTAGGCAGACCCAGTACTTC.

The V call is TRBV12-3 or TRBV12-4, the J call TRBJ2-1, with D possibly being TRBD1 (6 bases). This CDR3 contains 12 residues. Trimming pared 8 bases from V and 8 bases from J, leaving 13 bases between. DNA for the CDR3: TGTGCCAGCCGCAGGGGCCGGGATGAGCAGTTCTTC. Amino acids: CASRRGRDEQFF.

The chain couples TRBV7-3 to TRBJ2-7; 8 nucleotides match TRBD2. V lost 5 bases and J lost 2; bases outside the gene matches: 23. CDR1 and CDR2 (germline): SGHTA, FQGTGA. The CDR3 runs to 20 residues. CDR3: CASSPSRGRGALHNTYEQYF. DNA for the CDR3: TGTGCCAGCAGCCCATCCCGGGGGCGGGGGGCACTACACAATACCTACGAGCAGTACTTC.

The rearrangement links TRBV29-1 to TRBJ1-5; the D gene is possibly TRBD1 (5 bases). CDR1 is SQVTM, CDR2 ANQGSEA, per germline. V lost 6 bases and J lost 3, with 12 bases in between. This CDR3 comprises 13 residues. CDR3: CSVALGLNQPQHF. The CDR3 region has the DNA TGCAGCGTGGCCTTGGGACTCAATCAGCCCCAGCATTTT.

The V call is TRBV5-5, the J call TRBJ1-5; D not certain. This CDR3 is 16 amino acids long. Germline V gene sequence: CDR1 SGHKS, CDR2 YYEKEE (reference sequence). The V end lost 0 bases, the J end lost 0 bases, and 10 bases lay between the germline ends. The CDR3 spells CASSLGVTSSNQPQHF. The DNA of the CDR3 is TGTGCCAGCAGCTTGGGAGTTACCTCTAGCAATCAGCCCCAGCATTTT.

This clone was seen a handful of times. The chain recombines TRBV14 with TRBJ1-5; D not certain. Trimming stripped 1 base from V and 7 bases from J, with 8 bases between. The CDR3 covers 13 residues. Looked up from germline, CDR1 is SGHDN and CDR2 is FVKESK. The CDR3 nucleotides are TGTGCCAGCAGCCAAGCGTCGGGGCAGCCCCAGCATTTT. Translating gives CASSQASGQPQHF. The complete variable domain, with remaining parts taken from reference TRBV14 and TRBJ1-5, reads EAGVTQFPSHSVIEKGQTVTLRCDPISGHDNLYWYRRVMGKEIKFLLHFVKESKQDESGMPNNRFLAERTGGTYSTLKVQPAELEDSGVYFCASSQASGQPQHFGDGTRLSIL.

This clone was picked up a small number of times. The rearrangement uses TRBV9 and TRBJ2-2; 9 bases line up with TRBD2. Germline CDR1 and CDR2: SGDLS and YYNGEE. The CDR3 runs to 19 residues. V was clipped by 4 bases and J by 0 bases; unmatched bases: 13. CDR3 sequence: CASSFPGGLALANTGELFF. The CDR3 DNA reads as TGTGCCAGCAGCTTCCCCGGAGGACTAGCGCTCGCGAACACCGGGGAGCTGTTTTTT.

V gene TRBV7-2 combines with J gene TRBJ1-4; D gene unclear. This CDR3 is built from 15 residues. V shed 1 base and J shed 0 bases, with 6 bases lying between them. CDR1 and CDR2 from the germline V gene are SGHTA and FQGNSA. The CDR3 coding sequence is TGTGCCAGCAGCTTAGATTTCGCAACTAATGAAAAACTGTTTTTT. The encoded protein is CASSLDFATNEKLFF.

The V and J genes are TRBV19 and TRBJ1-1, with 8 positions matching TRBD1. The CDR3 is 13 residues long. The V gene's germline CDR1 is LNHDA and CDR2 SQIVND (reference sequence). V gave up 5 bases and J gave up 4 bases; unmatched junction bases: 3. The CDR3 bases are TGTGCCAGTAGTTCACAGGGGGGCACTGAAGCTTTCTTT. Translating gives CASSSQGGTEAFF.

The chain has TRBV29-1 and TRBJ2-1; D is possibly TRBD1 (6 bases). This CDR3 is 12 amino acids long. The germline V gene has CDR1 SQVTM and CDR2 ANQGSEA. V lost 7 bases, J lost 5 bases, and 12 bases lay in between. CDR3 DNA: TGCAGCGCCGGACAGTCTAACAATGAGCAGTTCTTC. Its translation is CSAGQSNNEQFF.

This rearrangement joins TRBV30 to TRBJ2-5; 11 positions agree with TRBD2. Germline CDR1 and CDR2: GTSNPN and SVGIG (reference sequence). This CDR3 is 15 amino acids long. V shed 2 bases and J 4 bases; nucleotides not matched to a gene: 6. The CDR3: CAWSSSGGDGETQYF. CDR3 nucleotides: TGTGCCTGGAGTAGTAGCGGGGGGGACGGAGAGACCCAGTACTTC.

V usage is TRBV12-3 or TRBV12-4 and J usage is TRBJ1-1; D remains ambiguous. The CDR3 runs 11 residues. V lost 6 bases and J 12 bases, leaving 14 bases between the germline ends. For the CDR3, the DNA is TGTGCCAGCAGCCTCCGGAGCGGTCCTTTCTTT. Translated: CASSLRSGPFF.

The rearrangement uses TRBV19 and TRBJ2-2; 8 bases are a match to TRBD1. Trimming removed 7 bases from V and 0 bases from J; junction bases left unmatched: 1. The germline V gene encodes CDR1 LNHDA and CDR2 SQIVND (reference sequence). The CDR3 is made up of 14 amino acids. In DNA form, the CDR3 reads TGTGCCAGTACGGACAGGGCGAACACCGGGGAGCTGTTTTTT. Amino acids: CASTDRANTGELFF.

The rearrangement joins TRBV6-5 to TRBJ1-1, with D possibly matching TRBD1 (5 bases). CDR3 length: 13 amino acids. Trimming pared 6 bases from V and 3 bases from J, leaving 11 bases between. CDR1 and CDR2 (germline): MNHEY, SVGAGI. The CDR3 nucleotides are TGTGCCAGCAGACAGGATGAATACACTGAAGCTTTCTTT. This gives the protein CASRQDEYTEAFF.

This clone was seen once. DNA for the CDR3: TGTGCCAGCAACTACGGTAGCAATCAGCCCCAGCATTTT. It is translated as CASNYGSNQPQHF. The chain joins TRBV12-3 or TRBV12-4 to TRBJ1-5; D call uncertain. V gave up 7 bases and J gave up 0 bases, with 7 bases separating them. The CDR3 contains 13 residues.

This chain joins TRBV27 and TRBJ1-6, with D possibly matching TRBD1 (6 bases). Trimming cost V 4 bases and J 5 bases, with 18 bases left between them. In germline, CDR1 is MNHEY, CDR2 SMNVEV (reference sequence). This CDR3 region has 17 residues. The CDR3 nucleotides read TGTGCCAGCAGTTCTTTCTCAGGGGTTCCGGATAATTCACCCCTCCACTTT. This gives the protein CASSSFSGVPDNSPLHF.

This clone was picked up a small number of times. The gene calls are TRBV30 and TRBJ2-3; no definite D call. Per germline, CDR1 GTSNPN and CDR2 SVGIG (reference sequence). The CDR3 runs to 14 residues. Trimming took off 3 bases at V and 0 bases at J, with 10 bases between the two ends. DNA for the CDR3: TGTGCCTGGAGGAGGCGGCCTAGCACAGATACGCAGTATTTT. Translated, it gives CAWRRRPSTDTQYF.

V gene TRBV6-2 or TRBV6-3 combines with J gene TRBJ2-3; TRBD2 matches 13 bases. CDR1 and CDR2 (germline): MNHEY, SVGEGT. The CDR3 length is 15 residues. Germline trimming cut 3 bases from V and 9 bases from J; bases unmatched to any gene: 6. CDR3 sequence: CASSYPGTSGTTQYF. CDR3 sequence (DNA): TGTGCCAGCAGTTATCCCGGGACTAGCGGGACGACGCAGTATTTT.

The J gene is TRBJ2-1, the V gene TRBV6-6, with 13 bases lining up with TRBD2. Germline V gene lookup returns CDR1 MNHNY and CDR2 SVGAGI (reference sequence). This CDR3 contains 13 residues. The J segment lost 8 bases and the V segment lost 9 bases, leaving 4 bases of the junction unmatched. CDR3 in DNA: TGTGCCAGTGGACTAGCGGGGGACTATGAGCAGTTCTTC. It yields the protein CASGLAGDYEQFF.

The chain carries TRBV9 and TRBJ2-7; D is possibly TRBD1 (5 bases). The CDR3 is 14 amino acids. Germline lookup yields CDR1 SGDLS and CDR2 YYNGEE. The V gene lost 0 bases and the J gene lost 6 bases, with 13 bases spanning the gap. CDR3 DNA sequence: TGTGCCAGCAGCGTAGTGGCCAGGGAAACCGAGCAGTACTTC. Protein sequence: CASSVVARETEQYF.

This chain links TRBV2 with TRBJ2-2; 7 bases align to TRBD1. Germline V lookup: CDR1 SNHLY, CDR2 FYNNEI. The CDR3 length is 14 residues. Trimming took 7 bases from V and 4 from J; bases not matched to a gene: 6. The CDR3 sequence: CASNDRESTGELFF. In DNA, the CDR3 is TGTGCCAGCAACGACAGGGAGTCCACCGGGGAGCTGTTTTTT.

The chain recombines TRBV7-9 with TRBJ2-3; 7 positions agree with TRBD1. V dropped 3 bases and J dropped 2; count of bases not matched to a gene: 5. Looked up from germline, CDR1 is SEHNR and CDR2 is FQNEAQ (reference sequence). The CDR3 loop spans 15 amino acids. The CDR3: CASSLDRIPTDTQYF. The CDR3, as DNA: TGTGCCAGCAGCTTGGACAGGATCCCCACAGATACGCAGTATTTT.